This TCR beta chain was sequenced in a study of shared clonotypes between healthy human individuals. Overall study findings and caveats: Relative to memory subsets, naive subsets generally showed larger estimated richness.

About this clone: What it binds is unknown.

Trimming at V came to 2 bases and at J to 1 base, leaving 5 bases not matched to a gene. The CDR3 extends over 16 amino acids. Germline V CDR1 and CDR2: SEHNR, FQNEAQ (reference sequence). The table came from immunoSEQ multiplex PCR; TCRdb's copy has only in-frame clones and leaves some out. This repertoire shows 110,000 or so clones, 55% to 70% found once; its top ten account for almost 25%. The V call is TRBV7-9, the J call TRBJ2-7, with 10 bases lining up with TRBD2. Sequences were obtained from memory CD8+ T cells sorted from blood. Subset in this sample: CD45RO+ cells pooled with CCR7-negative TemRA cells. This receptor was obtained from a woman in her twenties or thirties in good health. CDR3 in amino acids: CASSLPTSGVSYEQYF. DNA of the CDR3: TGTGCCAGCAGCTTACCTACTAGCGGGGTATCCTACGAGCAGTACTTC.